A single sample gave rise to the 6 T cell receptor beta chains below, sequenced in a study of shared clonotypes between healthy human individuals. Sequencing was performed with immunoSEQ multiplex PCR; in TCRdb, only in-frame clones are kept and a portion is missing. The data contain more than 2 million clones, 85% to 95% of them seen just once; the ten biggest clones take up approximately 0.13%. Sequencing input: naive CD4+ T cells sorted from blood. Subset given: CD45RA+ positively selected. The receptor source for this set is a man between 18 and 35 years old in good health.

The CDR3 DNA follows: TGTGCCAGCAGCTTTGGGAGCTCCTATAATTCACCCCTCCACTTT. Translated, it gives CASSFGSSYNSPLHF. V is TRBV7-9 and J is TRBJ1-6; D is unclear. The CDR3 covers 15 residues. Germline V CDR1 and CDR2: SEHNR, FQNEAQ (reference sequence). V was cut by 3 bases and J by 0 bases, with 6 bases left in between.

This clone is a singleton in its sample. The rearrangement joins TRBV7-2 to TRBJ1-3, with a possible D match to TRBD1 (6 bases). There are 17 residues in the CDR3. Trimming left V 2 bases short and J 2 bases short, with 16 bases between. Germline V gene data show CDR1 as SGHTA and CDR2 as FQGNSA. The CDR3 reads CASSLWGRQGTGNTIYF. The CDR3 coding sequence is TGTGCCAGCAGCTTATGGGGGCGGCAGGGAACTGGAAACACCATATATTTT.

V is TRBV2 and J is TRBJ2-3; 12 bases agree with TRBD2. The CDR3 is 16 residues long. V trimming: 1 base; J trimming: 4 bases; junction bases outside the gene matches: 3. The germline V gene has CDR1 SNHLY and CDR2 FYNNEI. The CDR3 sequence: CASSEGLAGVADTQYF. The CDR3 DNA reads as TGTGCCAGCAGTGAAGGACTAGCGGGGGTTGCAGATACGCAGTATTTT.

The gene calls are TRBV13 and TRBJ2-5; D unresolved. The length of the CDR3 is 14 residues. Trimming stripped 2 bases from V and 5 bases from J, with 12 bases between. The germline V gene has CDR1 PRHDT and CDR2 FYEKMQ (reference sequence). Here the CDR3 reads CASSLSQLGETQYF. The CDR3 region has the DNA TGTGCCAGCAGCTTATCCCAGTTGGGGGAGACCCAGTACTTC.

The CDR3 DNA reads TGTGCCAGCAGCCCTTGGACTAGCGGGAAAGAGACCCAGTACTTC. It translates to CASSPWTSGKETQYF. The J gene is TRBJ2-5, the V gene TRBV9; 12 bases line up with TRBD2. This CDR3 is built from 15 residues. The germline CDR1 and CDR2 sequences are SGDLS and YYNGEE. With V trimmed by 4 bases and J by 3 bases, 4 bases remained unmatched.

The chain couples TRBV21-1 to TRBJ2-7; the tabulated D call, TRBD2, remains unverified against the DNA. TRBV21-1 is a pseudogene. The CDR3 spans 14 residues. The CDR3 DNA is TGTGCCAGCAGCAGGCCTAGCGGTTCCTACGAGCAGTACTTC. It specifies CASSRPSGSYEQYF.